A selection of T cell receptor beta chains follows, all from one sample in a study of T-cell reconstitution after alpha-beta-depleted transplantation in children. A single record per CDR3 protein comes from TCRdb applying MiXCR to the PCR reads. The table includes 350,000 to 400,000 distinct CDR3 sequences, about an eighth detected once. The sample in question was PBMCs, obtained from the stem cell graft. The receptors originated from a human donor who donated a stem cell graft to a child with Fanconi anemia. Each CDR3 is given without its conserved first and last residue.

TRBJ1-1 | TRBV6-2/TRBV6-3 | ASSSDTLNTEAF
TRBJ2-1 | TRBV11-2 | ASSLLSGPIQSSYNEQF
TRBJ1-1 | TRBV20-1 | SAVVRDTEAF
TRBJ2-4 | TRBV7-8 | ASSLGGESAKNIQY
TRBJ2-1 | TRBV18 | ASSPRTGYNEQF
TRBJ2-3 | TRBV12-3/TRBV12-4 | ASSSKNTQY
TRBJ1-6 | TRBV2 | ASSEGGLQNSPLH
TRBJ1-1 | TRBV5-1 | ASSSGPMNTEAF
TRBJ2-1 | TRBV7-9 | ASSLQGAYNEQF
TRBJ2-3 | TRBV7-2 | ASSLSTSRRTDTQY
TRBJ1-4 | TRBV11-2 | ASSSPVGSNEKLF
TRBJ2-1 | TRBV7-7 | ASSSGPFMGEQF
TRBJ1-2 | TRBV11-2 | ASSPVLVGGYGYT
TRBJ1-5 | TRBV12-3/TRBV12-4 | ASSLGGIKPQH
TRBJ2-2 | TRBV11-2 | ASSLVSTANTGELF
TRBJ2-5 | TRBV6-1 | ASRKLGLQRGETQY
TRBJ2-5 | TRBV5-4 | ASSQSLAGGRETQY
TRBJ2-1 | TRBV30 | AWRDNGDVV
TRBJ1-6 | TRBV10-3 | AISEGQGLGNSPLH
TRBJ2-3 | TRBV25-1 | ASSEFISDTQY
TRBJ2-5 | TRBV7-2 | ASSGRTGRETQY
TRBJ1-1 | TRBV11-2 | ASSLEAEDRAF
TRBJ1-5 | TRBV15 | ATSRDTEPQH
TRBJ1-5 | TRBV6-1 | ASRPSGGDQPQH